These 15 T cell receptor beta chains originate from one sample sequenced in a study of beta chain features in type 1 diabetes. Expressed TCRB transcripts were sequenced because the isolated RNA had all been reverse transcribed beforehand. Repertoires were generated with immunoSEQ multiplex PCR, while TCRdb's copy carries only in-frame clones and drops some. Found here are under 400,000 clones, roughly a fifth of them singletons; the top ten hold about 0.045%. Sequencing used naive CD4+ T cells from blood. Receptor source: a woman aged 18-29 years in good health.

The chain uses TRBV5-4 and TRBJ2-7; possible D gene TRBD1, 6 bases. The germline V gene encodes CDR1 SGHNT and CDR2 YYREEE (reference sequence). The germline V and J ends were trimmed by 2 bases and 5 bases, with 17 bases remaining between them. CDR3 size: 15 residues. This CDR3 reads CASSFFQGRDHEQYF. CDR3 coding DNA: TGTGCCAGCAGCTTTTTTCAGGGGCGAGACCACGAGCAGTACTTC.

This clone was detected only a few times. The genes are TRBV5-1 and TRBJ1-4; weak D call: TRBD1 (5 bases). The CDR3 totals 14 residues. Between the trimmed V and J ends, which lost 4 bases and 2 bases, there was a span of 9 bases. Per germline, CDR1 SGHRS and CDR2 YFSETQ. This CDR3 is CASSVGATNEKLFF. In DNA, the CDR3 is TGCGCCAGCAGCGTTGGGGCGACTAATGAAAAACTGTTTTTT.

This clone has just a few counts. The chain is built from TRBV6-5 and TRBJ2-3, with D perhaps TRBD1 (6 bases). V gave up 2 bases and J gave up 0 bases, with 12 bases separating them. The V gene's germline CDR1 is MNHEY and CDR2 SVGAGI. The CDR3 is made up of 16 amino acids. The CDR3 sequence: CASSYVGAPSTDTQYF. CDR3 coding DNA: TGTGCCAGCAGTTACGTGGGGGCACCTAGCACAGATACGCAGTATTTT.

The rearrangement joins TRBV29-1 to TRBJ1-3; tentatively, D is TRBD1 (5 bases). From germline, CDR1 is SQVTM and CDR2 ANQGSEA. V gave up 7 bases and J gave up 3 bases, with 10 bases separating them. The length of the CDR3 is 12 residues. The CDR3 loop is CSGSTVGNTIYF. The DNA of the CDR3 is TGCAGCGGCTCGACAGTTGGAAACACCATATATTTT.

The V gene is TRBV5-1, the J gene TRBJ1-1; 9 nucleotides agree with TRBD1. Germline-derived CDR1 and CDR2 are SGHRS and YFSETQ. The CDR3 length is 15 residues. V lost 3 bases, J lost 10 bases, and 13 bases stayed unmatched. CDR3 protein: CASSWDLGQGSRAFF. In DNA form, the CDR3 reads TGCGCCAGCAGCTGGGACCTCGGACAGGGGAGCCGAGCTTTCTTT.

The chain couples TRBV29-1 to TRBJ2-7; maybe TRBD2 (6 bases). This CDR3 has 16 amino acids. Germline V CDR1 and CDR2: SQVTM, ANQGSEA. V lost 4 bases and J lost 0, with 19 bases in between. Here the CDR3 reads CSVGTPLRGSSYEQYF. CDR3 nucleotide sequence: TGCAGCGTTGGAACCCCCCTACGGGGGAGCTCCTACGAGCAGTACTTC.

In its sample, this clone was seen a few times. V usage is TRBV18 and J usage is TRBJ1-2; perhaps TRBD1 as D (6 bases). CDR1 is KGHSH, CDR2 LQKENI, per germline. With 3 bases removed from V and 2 bases from J, the gap between germline ends came to 10 bases. The CDR3 is 14 amino acids. The CDR3 region has the DNA TGTGCCAGCTCACCCCTCGGACAGAACTATGGCTACACCTTC. Translated, it gives CASSPLGQNYGYTF. Full variable domain (remainder filled in from reference TRBV18 and TRBJ1-2): NAGVMQNPRHLVRRRGQEARLRCSPMKGHSHVYWYRQLPEEGLKFMVYLQKENIIDESGMPKERFSAEFPKEGPSILRIQQVVRGDSAAYFCASSPLGQNYGYTFGSGTRLTVV.

The V and J genes are TRBV28 and TRBJ2-2; the D gene is possibly TRBD1 (5 bases). Trimming cost V 6 bases and J 6 bases, with 8 bases left between them. Germline CDR1 and CDR2: MDHEN and SYDVKM. The length of the CDR3 is 12 residues. CDR3 DNA: TGTGCCAGCAGCCAGACAGCCGGGGAGCTGTTTTTT. Its translation: CASSQTAGELFF. The full variable domain, its missing parts supplied by reference TRBV28 and TRBJ2-2, is DVKVTQSSRYLVKRTGEKVFLECVQDMDHENMFWYRQDPGLGLRLIYFSYDVKMKEKGDIPEGYSVSREKKERFSLILESASTNQTSMYLCASSQTAGELFFGEGSRLTVL.

This clone came up a few times. In DNA, the CDR3 is TGTGCTACCCCTCCCGACAGGGTTGGATATGGCTACACCTTC. This sequence encodes CATPPDRVGYGYTF. V gene TRBV6-6 combines with J gene TRBJ1-2, with TRBD1 matching over 7 bases. The CDR3 is 14 residues long. CDR1 is MNHNY, CDR2 SVGAGI, per germline (reference sequence).

This clone was counted between two and nine times. The chain recombines TRBV5-6 with TRBJ2-5; TRBD1 agrees at 10 bases. The germline V gene has CDR1 SGHDT and CDR2 YYEEEE. V shed 0 bases and J 7 bases; nucleotides not matched to a gene: 3. The CDR3 sequence is 14 residues long. CDR3 residues: CASSLGTGGVTQYF. DNA of the CDR3: TGTGCCAGCAGCTTGGGGACAGGGGGTGTGACCCAGTACTTC.

This clone has just a few counts. The V call is TRBV6-5, the J call TRBJ2-7; 8 bases align to TRBD2. J gave up 3 bases and V 2 bases, and 9 bases lay outside the gene matches. The CDR3 totals 16 residues. Germline V CDR1 and CDR2: MNHEY, SVGAGI. The CDR3 here is CASSYRRRGGNYEQYF. Here the CDR3 DNA reads TGTGCCAGCAGTTACAGACGGCGCGGGGGGAACTACGAGCAGTACTTC.

The chain uses TRBV11-2 and TRBJ2-7; 9 bases are shared with TRBD1. V trimming: 5 bases; J trimming: 2 bases; junction bases outside the gene matches: 7. This CDR3 has 15 residues. CDR1 is SGHAT, CDR2 FQNNGV, per germline. The CDR3 reads CASSKPGTGTYEQYF. CDR3 sequence (DNA): TGTGCCAGCAGCAAGCCCGGGACAGGGACCTACGAGCAGTACTTC.

The chain carries TRBV9 and TRBJ1-6; tentatively, D is TRBD1 (5 bases). Trimming shortened V by 1 base and J by 7 bases, and 9 bases separated the two germline ends. This CDR3 spans 14 amino acids. From germline, CDR1 is SGDLS and CDR2 YYNGEE. The CDR3 is CASSVQGDNSPLHF. For the CDR3, the DNA is TGTGCCAGCAGCGTACAGGGCGACAATTCACCCCTCCACTTT.

The chain links TRBV18 to TRBJ2-1; TRBD2 matches 11 bases. Germline CDR1 KGHSH, CDR2 LQKENI. The trim removed 0 bases at V and 15 bases at J, leaving 10 bases unmatched. The CDR3 runs 15 residues. The CDR3 protein is CASSPPMATSGRRFF. Written as DNA, the CDR3 is TGTGCCAGCTCACCACCAATGGCTACTAGCGGGAGACGGTTCTTC.

This clone came up a few times. The chain joins TRBV30 to TRBJ1-2; D remains ambiguous. Between the trimmed V and J ends, which lost 5 bases and 8 bases, there was a span of 9 bases. This CDR3 region has 10 residues. The germline V gene has CDR1 GTSNPN and CDR2 SVGIG (reference sequence). CDR3 sequence reads: CAWGSRGYTF. CDR3 in DNA: TGTGCCTGGGGATCGAGGGGCTACACCTTC.